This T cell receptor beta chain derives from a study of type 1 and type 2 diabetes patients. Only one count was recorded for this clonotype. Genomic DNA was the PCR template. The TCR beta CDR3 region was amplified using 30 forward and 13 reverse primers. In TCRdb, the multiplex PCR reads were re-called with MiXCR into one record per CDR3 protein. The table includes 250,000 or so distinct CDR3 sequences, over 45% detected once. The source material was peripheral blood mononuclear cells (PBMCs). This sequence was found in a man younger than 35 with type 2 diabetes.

The CDR3 sequence is CASSEQRSGTEAFF. CDR3 DNA sequence: TGTGCCAGCAGTGAACAAAGGAGTGGCACTGAAGCTTTCTTT. This chain connects TRBV6-1 to TRBJ1-1; D not certain. The CDR3 runs 14 residues. V dropped 2 bases and J dropped 4 bases, with 11 bases sitting between them. From germline, CDR1 is MNHNS and CDR2 SASEGT.